The 23 T cell receptor beta chains given below trace back to one sample, sequenced in a study of blood T cells in healthy people across ages. Then a second PCR, running roughly 7 to 11 cycles, was carried out with a sample-barcoded 5' primer and a J-beta primer mix. Each CDR3 protein gets one entry after TCRdb re-called the 5' RACE reads with MiXCR. The data contain 1.5 million to 2 million distinct CDR3 sequences, 28% of them singletons. The sequenced sample consisted of blood. The receptors shown here come from a woman in her twenties or thirties in good health.

A remark on this clonotype: A much more abundant neighbour one base away suggests this may be a read error. The missing conserved phenylalanine or tryptophan at the end of this CDR3 makes a read error likely. The CDR3 here is CASSDKLRRKYQETQYY. CDR3 nucleotides: TGTGCCAGCAGTGATAAGTTGCGGAGGAAGTACCAAGAGACCCAGTACTAC. The rearrangement joins TRBV25-1 to TRBJ2-5; perhaps TRBD2 as D (5 bases). V shed 3 bases and J shed 0 bases, with 17 bases lying between them. The CDR3 length is 17 residues. The V gene's germline CDR1 is MGHDK and CDR2 SYGVNS.

V is TRBV20-1 and J is TRBJ2-1, with a tentative D call TRBD1 (5 bases). CDR3 size: 15 residues. The V gene lost 5 bases and the J gene lost 5 bases, with 19 bases spanning the gap. Per germline, CDR1 DFQATT and CDR2 SNEGSKA (reference sequence). CDR3 protein: CSALGDSRTDNEQFF. The CDR3 DNA reads TGCAGTGCTCTCGGAGACAGCCGGACGGACAATGAGCAGTTCTTC.

This chain joins TRBV30 and TRBJ2-5; TRBD2 might be the D (6 bases). The CDR3 runs 13 residues. V lost 4 bases to trimming and J lost 5 bases, with 14 bases between them. CDR1 is GTSNPN and CDR2 is SVGIG in the germline V gene (reference sequence). CDR3 coding DNA: TGTGCCTGGAAAACGGCGGGGTGGGAGACCCAGTACTTC. Amino acids: CAWKTAGWETQYF.

A remark on this clonotype: A much larger clone is a single base away; this may be a read error. This chain connects TRBV6-6 to TRBJ2-3; D remains unclear. V was trimmed by 5 bases and J by 0 bases, leaving 9 bases between them. The germline gives CDR1 MNHNY, CDR2 SVGAGI (reference sequence). CDR3 length: 14 residues. The CDR3 protein is CASSGDVSTDTQYF. The CDR3 DNA follows: TGTGCCAGCAGTGGCGACGTAAGCACAGATACGCAGTATTTT.

The chain has TRBV12-3 or TRBV12-4 and TRBJ2-2; tentative D call: TRBD2 (7 bases). CDR3 length: 17 amino acids. Trimming shortened V by 2 bases and J by 5 bases, and 18 bases separated the two germline ends. This chain's CDR3 is CASSLTGRVYGTGELFF. The DNA of the CDR3 is TGTGCCAGCAGTTTAACAGGGAGGGTCTATGGGACCGGGGAGCTGTTTTTT.

Only a few counts were recorded for this clonotype. The chain uses TRBV20-1 and TRBJ1-5; 7 bases fit TRBD1. CDR3 length equals 13 residues. Germline values: CDR1 DFQATT, CDR2 SNEGSKA (reference sequence). V trimming: 3 bases; J trimming: 7 bases; junction bases outside the gene matches: 6. The CDR3 reads CSARVDRDQPQHF. The CDR3, as DNA: TGCAGTGCTAGGGTCGACAGGGACCAGCCCCAGCATTTT.

This clonotype has more than one count but fewer than ten. V gene TRBV27 combines with J gene TRBJ1-6; D not certain. V was pared by 8 bases and J by 5 bases, with 16 bases between. The CDR3 runs 15 residues. CDR1 is MNHEY, CDR2 SMNVEV, per germline (reference sequence). CDR3 sequence (DNA): TGTGCCAGCTCGGGCTTTCGCGAAAATAATTCACCCCTCCACTTT. It is translated as CASSGFRENNSPLHF.

The J gene is TRBJ1-2, the V gene TRBV29-1; unclear D gene. CDR1 is SQVTM and CDR2 is ANQGSEA in the germline V gene. Trimming pared 6 bases from V and 6 bases from J, leaving 20 bases between. This CDR3 spans 14 amino acids. The CDR3, as DNA: TGCAGCGTGGCGGACCGGGAGATAAGTCATGGCTACACCTTC. Protein product: CSVADREISHGYTF.

The chain is built from TRBV28 and TRBJ1-5, with D possibly TRBD1 on 5 matching bases. CDR3 length: 14 residues. V lost 8 bases and J 5 bases, leaving 16 bases between the germline ends. Per the germline V gene, CDR1 is MDHEN and CDR2 is SYDVKM. The DNA of the CDR3 is TGTGCCAGCGGGACGGGGGTTTGGGATCAGCCCCAGCATTTT. Translated, it gives CASGTGVWDQPQHF.

The chain links TRBV7-9 to TRBJ2-5, with D tentatively TRBD1 or TRBD2 (6 bases each). Germline V gives CDR1 SEHNR, CDR2 FQNEAQ (reference sequence). The V end was cut by 3 bases, the J end by 1 base, with 15 bases between. The CDR3 contains 16 residues. In DNA, the CDR3 is TGTGCCAGCAGCTTTCAAGGGGGGCCTTCCCAAGAGACCCAGTACTTC. Encoded protein: CASSFQGGPSQETQYF.

Here the CDR3 DNA reads TGTGCCAGCAGACCGCCCCCCACGGGACAGCTCTACAATGAGCAGTTCTTC. It encodes CASRPPPTGQLYNEQFF. The chain employs TRBV27 and TRBJ2-1; 7 bases line up with TRBD1. CDR3 length: 17 residues. V shed 6 bases, J shed 3 bases, and the junction held 14 bases outside the gene matches. CDR1 is MNHEY, CDR2 SMNVEV, per germline (reference sequence).

This clonotype was detected many times. The gene calls are TRBV5-1 and TRBJ2-5; TRBD2 matches 13 bases. J lost 5 bases, V lost 4 bases, and 8 bases had no gene match. Per germline, CDR1 SGHRS and CDR2 YFSETQ. The CDR3 runs 16 residues. DNA for the CDR3: TGCGCCAGCAGCCAAGGACTAGCGGGGGTCGGGGAGACCCAGTACTTC. This codes for CASSQGLAGVGETQYF.

Note on this clonotype: Given a much more abundant clone one base away, this may be a read error. V gene TRBV20-1 combines with J gene TRBJ2-7; 10 bases fit TRBD2. V lost 3 bases and J lost 3; bases outside the gene matches: 5. Germline V gene lookup returns CDR1 DFQATT and CDR2 SNEGSKA (reference sequence). The CDR3 runs to 14 residues. DNA of the CDR3: TGCAGTGCTAGTACCAGCGGGAGGGTCTACGAGCAGTACTTC. As protein: CSASTSGRVYEQYF.

In this sample, this clonotype turned up many times. This chain connects TRBV5-6 to TRBJ2-7; D is perhaps TRBD1 (6 bases). Germline V gene data show CDR1 as SGHDT and CDR2 as YYEEEE. There are 14 residues in the CDR3. Trimming stripped 2 bases from V and 1 base from J, with 10 bases between. CDR3 protein: CASSFRGASYEQYF. The CDR3 region has the DNA TGTGCCAGCAGCTTCAGGGGAGCGTCCTACGAGCAGTACTTC.

The rearrangement links TRBV5-6 to TRBJ2-1, with TRBD2 matching over 11 bases. The trim removed 1 base at V and 3 bases at J, leaving 3 bases unmatched. Per germline, CDR1 SGHDT and CDR2 YYEEEE. The length of the CDR3 is 16 residues. Here the CDR3 reads CASSLPSGGYYNEQFF. As DNA, the CDR3 is TGTGCCAGCAGCTTGCCTAGCGGGGGGTACTACAATGAGCAGTTCTTC.

This clonotype occurred a few times. The chain is built from TRBV20-1 and TRBJ1-1, with D possibly being TRBD1 (5 bases). CDR1 and CDR2 (germline): DFQATT, SNEGSKA (reference sequence). The CDR3 is 16 amino acids. Between the trimmed V and J ends, which lost 4 bases and 5 bases, there was a span of 23 bases. As DNA, the CDR3 is TGCAGTGCTACCCCCCGGGAAGGGGCGAGTGGGACTGAAGCTTTCTTT. Translated, it gives CSATPREGASGTEAFF.

This clonotype was counted ten times or more. This chain joins TRBV29-1 and TRBJ2-1, with 7 bases matching TRBD2. V lost 6 bases to trimming and J lost 10 bases; unmatched junction nucleotides: 12. Germline V gene data show CDR1 as SQVTM and CDR2 as ANQGSEA. The CDR3 spans 13 residues. The CDR3 DNA follows: TGCAGCGTCCCGAGGGGCGGGAGTGTAGAGCAGTTCTTC. Amino acid sequence: CSVPRGGSVEQFF.

This clonotype was recorded a few times. The chain employs TRBV20-1 and TRBJ2-1; possibly TRBD1 or TRBD2 for D (5 bases each). Germline loops: CDR1 DFQATT, CDR2 SNEGSKA (reference sequence). V was shortened by 3 bases and J by 9 bases, with 15 bases between the two germline ends. CDR3 length: 13 amino acids. The CDR3 is CSARDTRAVEQFF. DNA of the CDR3: TGCAGTGCTAGGGACACGCGGGCAGTTGAGCAGTTCTTC.

This clonotype was counted between two and nine times. The V gene is TRBV5-1, the J gene TRBJ2-1; TRBD2 aligns across 7 bases. V lost 6 bases, J lost 5 bases, and 5 bases stayed unmatched. CDR3 length equals 13 residues. Germline lookup yields CDR1 SGHRS and CDR2 YFSETQ. The CDR3 coding sequence is TGCGCCAGCAAAGTGAGCGGGGACAATGAGCAGTTCTTC. Translation gives CASKVSGDNEQFF.

This clonotype was seen a few times. The rearrangement joins TRBV15 to TRBJ2-1; no clear D. This CDR3 is 14 amino acids long. Germline CDR1 and CDR2: LNHNV and YYDKDF (reference sequence). Trimming took off 5 bases at V and 8 bases at J, with 16 bases between the two ends. Written as DNA, the CDR3 is TGTGCCACCAGCCGTTGGGAACTGAACGATGAGCAGTTCTTC. As protein: CATSRWELNDEQFF.

The rearrangement joins TRBV5-1 to TRBJ2-1, with TRBD2 matching 12 bases. V dropped 4 bases and J dropped 6; count of bases not matched to a gene: 14. The CDR3 extends over 18 amino acids. Germline V lookup: CDR1 SGHRS, CDR2 YFSETQ. The CDR3, as DNA: TGCGCCAGCAGCAGAAGGCCTAGCGGGGGGGCTTGGAGCAATGAGCAGTTCTTC. Translation: CASSRRPSGGAWSNEQFF.

In the case of this clonotype: The junction departs from germline at one end; a sequencing error may be responsible. The chain is built from TRBV7-9 and TRBJ2-4, with D perhaps matching TRBD1 (6 bases). The J call may be faulty, since TRBJ2-7 better matches the DNA end. The germline gives CDR1 SEHNR, CDR2 FQNEAQ (reference sequence). CDR3 size: 13 residues. The CDR3 coding sequence is TGTTCCAGCAGCAGACTACAGGGCTACGAGCAGTACTTC. Translated, it gives CSSSRLQGYEQYF.

The V gene is TRBV6-2 or TRBV6-3, the J gene TRBJ1-5; 10 bases are shared with TRBD1. J lost 2 bases, V lost 5 bases, and 6 bases had no gene match. This CDR3 spans 16 amino acids. CDR1 is MNHEY and CDR2 is SVGEGT in the germline V gene. CDR3 in DNA: TGTGCCAGCAGTGTAACCGGGACAGGGGGCAATCAGCCCCAGCATTTT. Protein: CASSVTGTGGNQPQHF.